Given below is one T cell receptor beta chain in context. The data belong to a study of OX40 agonist ivuxolimab in advanced cancers. Any history of autoimmune disease or systemic immunosuppression disqualified patients. The CDR3 runs to 17 residues. V lost 1 base to trimming and J lost 4 bases, with 15 bases between them. The germline CDR1 and CDR2 sequences are SGHRS and YFSETQ. TCRdb keeps only in-frame clones here, not all; method: immunoSEQ multiplex PCR. The sample includes some 76,000 clones, approximately 89% of them seen just once. The J gene is TRBJ2-6, the V gene TRBV5-1, with D perhaps TRBD2 (5 bases). Specimen: CD4+ or CD8+ T cells sorted from blood, collected in a trial of the OX40 agonist ivuxolimab. This clonotype was obtained from an adult with an advanced solid tumor such as melanoma, head and neck, liver or kidney cancer. CDR3 nucleotides: TGCGCCAGCAGCTTGACCTCGTCGGGGAGCGGGGCCAACGTCCTGACTTTC. This codes for CASSLTSSGSGANVLTF.